The 32 T cell receptor beta chains below all came from one sample that was sequenced in a study of memory CD4+ T cells and cytomegalovirus serostatus. Single viable CD3+CD4+CD8-CD45RO+ cells were sorted as the memory CD4+ T cells. The repertoire was sequenced with immunoSEQ multiplex PCR; TCRdb's copy has only in-frame clones and lacks some. The sample records 40,000 to 55,000 clones, around 82% being singletons. Sequencing used memory CD4+ T cells from blood. The receptors shown here come from an adult in good health and CMV-seronegative.

V usage is TRBV11-2 and J usage is TRBJ2-6; a possible D gene is TRBD1 (6 bases). This CDR3 comprises 18 residues. The germline V gene has CDR1 SGHAT and CDR2 FQNNGV. Trimming cost V 1 base and J 3 bases, with 16 bases left between them. Written as DNA, the CDR3 is TGTGCCAGCAGCTTAGTCTTCCAGGGGCGTCTTGGGGCCAACGTCCTGACTTTC. Its protein is CASSLVFQGRLGANVLTF. The variable domain in full, completed from reference TRBV11-2 and TRBJ2-6, reads EAGVAQSPRYKIIEKRQSVAFWCNPISGHATLYWYQQILGQGPKLLIQFQNNGVVDDSQLPKDRFSAERLKGVDSTLKIQPAKLEDSAVYLCASSLVFQGRLGANVLTFGAGSRLTVL.

The rearrangement links TRBV28 to TRBJ1-5; D gene unclear. Germline V gives CDR1 MDHEN, CDR2 SYDVKM. Trimming removed 6 bases from V and 6 bases from J, with 18 bases in between. This CDR3 spans 15 amino acids. This CDR3 reads CASSPVTGYRQPQHF. CDR3 coding DNA: TGTGCCAGCAGCCCCGTTACCGGATATCGTCAGCCCCAGCATTTT.

This clone was recorded a few times. V gene TRBV6-5 combines with J gene TRBJ1-1; tentatively, D is TRBD1 (6 bases). This CDR3 is built from 14 residues. Trimming took off 6 bases at V and 0 bases at J, with 11 bases between the two ends. CDR1 MNHEY and CDR2 SVGAGI come from the germline V gene. CDR3 nucleotides: TGTGCCAGCAGACCGGACAGAATGAACACTGAAGCTTTCTTT. Residues: CASRPDRMNTEAFF.

The chain combines TRBV6-5 with TRBJ2-7, with unresolved D. Germline values: CDR1 MNHEY, CDR2 SVGAGI. V gave up 11 bases and J gave up 4 bases, with 21 bases separating them. The CDR3 totals 14 residues. CDR3 nucleotide sequence: TGTGCCGGCAATCCAAGGGTAAGGGCTTACGAGCAGTACTTC. Amino acid sequence: CAGNPRVRAYEQYF.

V is TRBV11-2 and J is TRBJ2-5, with 11 bases matching TRBD2. The CDR3 is made up of 15 amino acids. CDR1 is SGHAT, CDR2 FQNNGV, per germline. Trimming removed 5 bases from V and 5 bases from J; junction bases left unmatched: 7. The CDR3 nucleotides are TGTGCCAGCAGCAATAGCGGGAGGGGGATGGAGACCCAGTACTTC. Protein product: CASSNSGRGMETQYF.

By share of the sample, this clone is medium-sized. In nucleotides, the CDR3 is TGTGCCATCCCTTCCTCTTTTGGGCGCACTGAAGCTTTCTTT. Translating gives CAIPSSFGRTEAFF. The J gene is TRBJ1-1, the V gene TRBV6-1; D call uncertain. V was clipped by 10 bases and J by 4 bases, with 19 bases between them. There are 14 residues in the CDR3. The V gene's germline CDR1 is MNHNS and CDR2 SASEGT.

This sequence joins TRBV5-8 and TRBJ1-1; D is unresolved. CDR1 and CDR2 (germline): SGHTS, YDEGEE. The CDR3 consists of 10 residues. V was shortened by 2 bases and J by 6 bases, with 2 bases between the two germline ends. CDR3 nucleotides: TGTGCCAGCAGCTTTTCTGAAGCTTTCTTT. This codes for CASSFSEAFF.

The genes are TRBV29-1 and TRBJ2-1; 7 bases match TRBD2. Germline CDR1 reads SQVTM; CDR2 reads ANQGSEA. This CDR3 comprises 11 residues. V was pared by 4 bases and J by 6 bases, with 0 bases of the junction left unmatched. CDR3 in amino acids: CSVGLANEQFF. CDR3 nucleotide sequence: TGCAGCGTTGGACTAGCCAATGAGCAGTTCTTC.

The chain links TRBV7-8 to TRBJ2-3, with 10 bases lining up with TRBD2. This CDR3 is built from 15 residues. The germline CDR1 and CDR2 sequences are SGHVS and FQNEAQ. The V segment lost 5 bases and the J segment 6 bases; nucleotides outside the gene matches: 8. The CDR3 DNA follows: TGTGCCAGCAGCCTGAAAGCGGGAGGGTTCGATACGCAGTATTTT. As protein: CASSLKAGGFDTQYF.

This chain connects TRBV27 to TRBJ1-1; D may be TRBD1 (5 bases). Germline V gives CDR1 MNHEY, CDR2 SMNVEV (reference sequence). Between the trimmed V and J ends, which lost 4 bases and 9 bases, there was a span of 15 bases. The CDR3 length is 13 residues. CDR3 protein: CASSSGGISQAFF. The DNA of the CDR3 is TGTGCCAGCAGTTCGGGGGGGATCTCCCAAGCTTTCTTT.

The genes are TRBV27 and TRBJ1-5; no firm D call. Trimming shortened V by 10 bases and J by 0 bases, and 10 bases separated the two germline ends. The CDR3 runs to 13 residues. Looked up from germline, CDR1 is MNHEY and CDR2 is SMNVEV (reference sequence). The CDR3 nucleotides read TGTGCCACGGGCAGCTATAGCAATCAGCCCCAGCATTTT. Amino acid sequence: CATGSYSNQPQHF.

This clone has only a few counts. The chain couples TRBV5-6 to TRBJ2-3; D unresolved. Trimming took 0 bases from V and 1 from J, leaving 9 bases between them. Germline CDR1 reads SGHDT; CDR2 reads YYEEEE. This CDR3 is built from 15 residues. CDR3 loop: CASSLGPGGTDTQYF. CDR3 nucleotides: TGTGCCAGCAGCTTGGGACCCGGTGGCACAGATACGCAGTATTTT.

The rearrangement uses TRBV11-2 and TRBJ1-1; no clear D. Trimming left V 0 bases short and J 7 bases short, with 12 bases between. This CDR3 has 14 amino acids. Per germline, CDR1 SGHAT and CDR2 FQNNGV. The CDR3 sequence is CASSLEGSSVEAFF. CDR3 DNA: TGTGCCAGCAGCTTAGAGGGGTCCTCAGTTGAAGCTTTCTTT. Filled out from reference TRBV11-2 and TRBJ1-1, the complete variable domain reads EAGVAQSPRYKIIEKRQSVAFWCNPISGHATLYWYQQILGQGPKLLIQFQNNGVVDDSQLPKDRFSAERLKGVDSTLKIQPAKLEDSAVYLCASSLEGSSVEAFFGQGTRLTVV.

This clone has a handful of counts. V usage is TRBV28 and J usage is TRBJ1-5; 8 bases fit TRBD1. Germline loops: CDR1 MDHEN, CDR2 SYDVKM. This CDR3 has 15 amino acids. V dropped 7 bases and J dropped 2; count of bases not matched to a gene: 7. The chain's CDR3 is CASNRQGWGNQPQHF. CDR3 coding DNA: TGTGCCAGCAATAGACAGGGGTGGGGCAATCAGCCCCAGCATTTT.

The rearrangement uses TRBV9 and TRBJ2-7; D tentatively reads TRBD1 or TRBD2 (6 bases each). This CDR3 comprises 15 residues. Germline values: CDR1 SGDLS, CDR2 YYNGEE. Between the trimmed V and J ends, which lost 0 bases and 3 bases, there was a span of 13 bases. CDR3 sequence: CASSVGTRGLYEQYF. The CDR3 bases are TGTGCCAGCAGCGTAGGGACCCGGGGGCTCTACGAGCAGTACTTC.

V and J are TRBV18 and TRBJ2-2; D is undetermined. The CDR3 is made up of 16 amino acids. The ends were cut back, 1 base at V and 6 bases at J, with 15 bases in the middle. CDR1 is KGHSH, CDR2 LQKENI, per germline. This CDR3 is CASSPQSSQVAGELFF. The CDR3 DNA follows: TGTGCCAGCTCACCACAGTCTAGTCAAGTTGCCGGGGAGCTGTTTTTT.

This clone was counted a single time. The CDR3 is CASSPVGSYEQYF. CDR3 bases: TGTGCCAGCAGCCCAGTTGGCTCCTACGAGCAGTACTTC. This chain joins TRBV5-6 and TRBJ2-7, with D unclear. CDR1 and CDR2 (germline): SGHDT, YYEEEE. There are 13 residues in the CDR3. Deletions cut 4 bases from V and 0 bases from J, with 8 bases between.

This chain joins TRBV27 and TRBJ1-4; 8 bases fit TRBD1. This CDR3 is 16 amino acids long. After removal of 6 bases from V and 4 bases from J, the junction contained 10 bases not matched to a gene. Germline-derived CDR1 and CDR2 are MNHEY and SMNVEV (reference sequence). As DNA, the CDR3 is TGTGCCAGCAGATCGGTTCGGACAGGGCATAATGAAAAACTGTTTTTT. As protein: CASRSVRTGHNEKLFF.

The rearrangement links TRBV28 to TRBJ2-5, with a weak D call TRBD1 (7 bases). V lost 2 bases, J lost 5 bases, and 15 bases lay in between. CDR3 length: 15 residues. Looked up from germline, CDR1 is MDHEN and CDR2 is SYDVKM. CDR3 sequence: CASSLTQGGVETQYF. The CDR3 coding sequence is TGTGCCAGCAGTTTAACTCAGGGGGGCGTTGAGACCCAGTACTTC.

V and J are TRBV6-4 and TRBJ2-1; 9 positions agree with TRBD2. This CDR3 spans 15 amino acids. From germline, CDR1 is MRHNA and CDR2 SNTAGT. After removal of 3 bases from V and 10 bases from J, the junction contained 10 bases not matched to a gene. CDR3 sequence: CASSEASGNVREQFF. The CDR3 DNA reads TGTGCCAGCAGTGAGGCTAGCGGGAACGTGAGAGAGCAGTTCTTC.

This sequence joins TRBV28 and TRBJ2-4; D call uncertain. The CDR3 contains 16 residues. Looked up from germline, CDR1 is MDHEN and CDR2 is SYDVKM. With 6 bases removed from V and 1 base from J, the gap between germline ends came to 16 bases. This CDR3 reads CASSPTAYRAKNIQYF. The CDR3 DNA is TGTGCCAGCAGCCCAACAGCGTACCGGGCCAAAAACATTCAGTACTTC.

Turning to this clone: The junction and the germline gene differ at one end; a read error may be behind it. V usage is TRBV10-3 and J usage is TRBJ2-7; D is ambiguous. The CDR3 is 15 amino acids. CDR1 and CDR2 from the germline V gene are ENHRY and SYGVKD. The CDR3 sequence: CASSETFASVYEQYF. CDR3 sequence (DNA): TGTGCCAGCAGTGAAACTTTCGCATCCGTATACGAGCAGTACTTC.

This clone occurred a few times. The chain uses TRBV30 and TRBJ1-1, with 9 bases lining up with TRBD1. Germline V gene data show CDR1 as GTSNPN and CDR2 as SVGIG (reference sequence). The CDR3 has 16 amino acids. With V trimmed by 0 bases and J by 0 bases, 5 bases remained unmatched. CDR3 nucleotide sequence: TGTGCCTGGAGTGTATACAGGGGGCTCATGAACACTGAAGCTTTCTTT. Protein product: CAWSVYRGLMNTEAFF.

V and J are TRBV10-3 and TRBJ1-2, with TRBD1 identical over 7 bases. The CDR3 runs 14 residues. V lost 0 bases to trimming and J lost 6 bases; unmatched junction nucleotides: 4. CDR1 and CDR2 (germline): ENHRY, SYGVKD. The CDR3 region is CAISESKGADGYTF. CDR3 in DNA: TGTGCCATCAGTGAGTCAAAGGGGGCAGATGGCTACACCTTC.

The chain combines TRBV28 with TRBJ1-5, with 7 nucleotides matching TRBD1. The length of the CDR3 is 14 residues. J gave up 7 bases and V 5 bases, and 8 bases lay outside the gene matches. From germline, CDR1 is MDHEN and CDR2 SYDVKM. The CDR3 DNA reads TGTGCCAGCAGTCCGTCAGGGGGGCGACAGCCCCAGCATTTT. It yields the protein CASSPSGGRQPQHF.

The genes are TRBV27 and TRBJ1-4, with 8 positions matching TRBD1. The V and J ends lost 4 bases and 5 bases, in that order; junction bases with no gene match: 6. Germline V gene lookup returns CDR1 MNHEY and CDR2 SMNVEV (reference sequence). The CDR3 is made up of 15 amino acids. As DNA, the CDR3 is TGTGCCAGCAGTTCATACAGGGGGGTCAATGAAAAACTGTTTTTT. Translating it yields CASSSYRGVNEKLFF.

This sequence joins TRBV2 and TRBJ1-4; 9 bases line up with TRBD1. Germline-derived CDR1 and CDR2 are SNHLY and FYNNEI. Losses at the gene ends were 6 bases for V and 3 bases for J; bases not matched to a gene: 5. The CDR3 totals 15 residues. CDR3 sequence: CASRTRTGANEKLFF. In DNA form, the CDR3 reads TGTGCCAGCAGGACGAGGACAGGGGCTAATGAAAAACTGTTTTTT.

The genes are TRBV7-9 and TRBJ2-3; D is ambiguous. Between the trimmed V and J ends, which lost 5 bases and 4 bases, there was a span of 10 bases. Germline CDR1 reads SEHNR; CDR2 reads FQNEAQ (reference sequence). The CDR3 loop spans 13 amino acids. CDR3 loop: CASSVLGPDTQYF. DNA for the CDR3: TGTGCCAGCAGCGTCCTAGGGCCAGATACGCAGTATTTT.

The chain uses TRBV28 and TRBJ2-7; the D gene is possibly TRBD1 (6 bases). CDR1 and CDR2 (germline): MDHEN, SYDVKM. The CDR3 totals 14 residues. V was trimmed by 7 bases and J by 2 bases, leaving 15 bases between them. The CDR3 DNA reads as TGTGCCAGCACCGTGCCGGACAGACCCTACGAGCAGTACTTC. Protein sequence: CASTVPDRPYEQYF.

This clone was detected a few times. J is TRBJ2-6 and V is TRBV29-1; TRBD1 matches 10 bases. The V gene end was trimmed by 7 bases and the J gene end by 0 bases; junction bases not matched to a gene: 3. Germline V gene sequence: CDR1 SQVTM, CDR2 ANQGSEA. The CDR3 loop spans 15 amino acids. CDR3 bases: TGCAGCGCTCGGGACAGGGGCTCTGGGGCCAACGTCCTGACTTTC. It encodes CSARDRGSGANVLTF.

V is TRBV5-8 and J is TRBJ2-7; no firm D call. Germline loops: CDR1 SGHTS, CDR2 YDEGEE. Trimming pared 1 base from V and 4 bases from J, leaving 9 bases between. This CDR3 is 13 amino acids long. The CDR3 sequence is CASSLSGVYEQYF. The CDR3 DNA is TGTGCCAGCAGCTTGTCGGGTGTATACGAGCAGTACTTC. The full variable domain, its missing parts supplied by reference TRBV5-8 and TRBJ2-7, is EAGVTQSPTHLIKTRGQQATLRCSPISGHTSVYWYQQALGLGLQFLLWYDEGEERNRGNFPPRFSGRQFPNYSSELNVNALELEDSALYLCASSLSGVYEQYFGPGTRLTVT.

The rearrangement links TRBV28 to TRBJ1-5; D uncertain. V lost 4 bases, J lost 12 bases, and 10 bases lay in between. This CDR3 comprises 11 residues. Germline loops: CDR1 MDHEN, CDR2 SYDVKM. As DNA, the CDR3 is TGTGCCAGCAGTTCAACAGTACACCAGCATTTT. Translation: CASSSTVHQHF.